The clone carrying this T cell receptor (beta chain) was seen a handful of times. These data originate in a study of quantifying T cell responses using KT2 cells. About the study: RNA was reverse transcribed with TCR alpha and beta constant-region primers.

Germline loops: CDR1 SEHNR, CDR2 FQNEAQ (reference sequence). This CDR3 region has 14 residues. V was pared by 4 bases and J by 4 bases, with 3 bases of the junction left unmatched. A single-stranded UMI oligo with SP2 sequence was ligated to cDNA 3' ends. First-round PCR used three to five cycles and beta primers RC1.1 and RC1.2 covering TRBC1 and TRBC2. TCRdb reprocessed the UMI-ligation and nested PCR reads via MiXCR and lists one record per CDR3 protein. The sample consists of 60,000 or so distinct CDR3 sequences, 10% to 15% of them appearing once. The clonotype was recovered from a human donor. The rearrangement links TRBV7-9 to TRBJ1-4; 7 bases are a match to TRBD1. Sequenced: PBMCs spiked with cells of the T cell clone KT2. The CDR3: CASSSTGNNEKLFF. The DNA of the CDR3 is TGTGCCAGCAGCTCGACAGGGAATAATGAAAAACTGTTTTTT.